The 6 T cell receptor beta chains below were found in one sample sequenced in a study of T cell clonotyping in hematopoietic cell transplantation. Sequencing used immunoSEQ multiplex PCR; TCRdb keeps in-frame clones, though not all of them. This table holds over 25,000 clones, approximately 94% found once. What was sequenced was peripheral blood mononuclear cells. These receptors all come from a man aged 45-60 years in good health. Some clones in this sample may be carry-over from other donors' samples.

This chain uses TRBV2 with TRBJ1-1; D is uncertain. V was shortened by 6 bases and J by 1 base, with 12 bases between the two germline ends. Looked up from germline, CDR1 is SNHLY and CDR2 is FYNNEI. The CDR3 is made up of 14 amino acids. This CDR3 reads CASRDRRTNTEAFF. CDR3 nucleotides: TGTGCCAGCAGGGACCGACGGACGAACACTGAAGCTTTCTTT.

The V and J genes are TRBV4-1 and TRBJ1-2; D is unresolved. Trimming shortened V by 0 bases and J by 3 bases, and 11 bases separated the two germline ends. CDR1 MGHRA and CDR2 YSYEKL come from the germline V gene. This CDR3 contains 15 residues. The CDR3 reads CASSQEISFDYGYTF. The CDR3 nucleotides are TGCGCCAGCAGCCAAGAGATAAGTTTCGACTATGGCTACACCTTC.

J is TRBJ1-1 and V is TRBV28, with 12 positions matching TRBD1. Germline assignment: CDR1 MDHEN and CDR2 SYDVKM. CDR3 length: 15 residues. V dropped 3 bases and J dropped 8; count of bases not matched to a gene: 7. CDR3 DNA sequence: TGTGCCAGCAGTTTGGGGACAGGGGGCGCGGGCGAAGCTTTCTTT. Its protein is CASSLGTGGAGEAFF.

This chain links TRBV7-2 with TRBJ2-7, with a possible D match to TRBD2 (5 bases). This CDR3 contains 14 residues. V lost 4 bases, J lost 2 bases, and 12 bases lay in between. From germline, CDR1 is SGHTA and CDR2 FQGNSA. This CDR3 is CASSSRTGTYEQYF. Here the CDR3 DNA reads TGTGCCAGCAGCTCCCGGACTGGGACCTACGAGCAGTACTTC.

This clone has only one observation. V usage is TRBV11-2 and J usage is TRBJ1-1; possible D gene TRBD1, 5 bases. The CDR3 extends over 14 amino acids. V lost 1 base to trimming and J lost 5 bases, with 11 bases between them. CDR1 SGHAT and CDR2 FQNNGV come from the germline V gene. CDR3 residues: CASSLGGSPTEAFF. Written as DNA, the CDR3 is TGTGCCAGCAGCTTAGGGGGGTCGCCGACTGAAGCTTTCTTT.

The CDR3 DNA sequence: TGTGCCAGTAGGAGATCAAACAGGGTGGGACAGCCCCAGCATTTT. The encoded protein is CASRRSNRVGQPQHF. The V call is TRBV19, the J call TRBJ1-5; a possible D gene is TRBD1 (6 bases). CDR1 is LNHDA, CDR2 SQIVND, per germline (reference sequence). V was clipped by 6 bases and J by 7 bases, with 19 bases between them. There are 15 residues in the CDR3.